What follows are 6 T cell receptor beta chains derived from one specimen sequenced in a study of cytomegalovirus exposure and HLA in healthy donors. PCR employed 60 Vbeta and 13 Jbeta primers. Assay used: immunoSEQ multiplex PCR; TCRdb lists only in-frame clones, some missing. The sample holds over 150,000 clones; 60% to 75% are singletons and the top ten take about 2.6%. Specimen: PBMCs. The receptors shown here come from a man in his late teens or twenties in good health and CMV-seronegative.

This rearrangement joins TRBV2 to TRBJ2-5, with 8 bases identical to TRBD2. V shed 6 bases and J 1 base; nucleotides not matched to a gene: 4. The CDR3 contains 14 residues. CDR1 SNHLY and CDR2 FYNNEI come from the germline V gene. The CDR3: CASRSSGAQETQYF. The CDR3 DNA reads as TGTGCCAGCAGGAGTAGCGGGGCCCAAGAGACCCAGTACTTC.

The chain joins TRBV14 to TRBJ2-5; TRBD1 matches at 8 bases. This CDR3 contains 14 residues. The ends lost 1 base at V and 5 bases at J; junction bases unmatched: 3. The germline V gene encodes CDR1 SGHDN and CDR2 FVKESK. CDR3 residues: CASSQAGGAETQYF. The CDR3 DNA is TGTGCCAGCAGCCAAGCAGGGGGCGCGGAGACCCAGTACTTC.

The rearrangement uses TRBV4-1 and TRBJ2-3; D ambiguous. The ends were cut back, 4 bases at V and 3 bases at J, with 20 bases in the middle. The CDR3 is 17 amino acids. Germline assignment: CDR1 MGHRA and CDR2 YSYEKL. The CDR3 coding sequence is TGCGCCAGCAGCCCAGCATCCACCGCCCCCGGGACAGATACGCAGTATTTT. Translation: CASSPASTAPGTDTQYF.

This sequence joins TRBV9 and TRBJ2-1; perhaps TRBD2 as D (6 bases). Deletions cut 0 bases from V and 3 bases from J, with 10 bases between. The germline gives CDR1 SGDLS, CDR2 YYNGEE. The CDR3 sequence is 15 residues long. CDR3 nucleotide sequence: TGTGCCAGCAGCGTAGGGCGGGGCGACTACAATGAGCAGTTCTTC. Its protein product is CASSVGRGDYNEQFF.

Note on this clone: This specimen includes other DNA sequences encoding the same CDR3. The chain carries TRBV6-5 and TRBJ1-2; 7 bases agree with TRBD1. V lost 0 bases, J lost 4 bases, and 2 bases stayed unmatched. Germline V CDR1 and CDR2: MNHEY, SVGAGI. CDR3 size: 14 residues. The CDR3 coding sequence is TGTGCCAGCAGTTACTCCAGGGACAGCTATGGCTACACCTTC. Amino acids: CASSYSRDSYGYTF.

This rearrangement joins TRBV10-3 to TRBJ2-7; D might be TRBD2 (7 bases). Germline CDR1 ENHRY, CDR2 SYGVKD. This CDR3 spans 11 amino acids. Trimming cost V 11 bases and J 2 bases, with 10 bases left between them. As DNA, the CDR3 is TGTGCCGCCGGGGGGCCCTACGAGCAGTACGTC. Its protein product is CAAGGPYEQYV.